This T cell receptor (beta chain) was documented in a study of blood T cell repertoires in COVID-19. The assay was immunoSEQ multiplex PCR, and TCRdb's table has in-frame clones only and misses some. The profile shows 300,000 to 400,000 clones, approximately 91% of them singletons. V dropped 4 bases and J dropped 0 bases, with 10 bases sitting between them. Germline V gene data show CDR1 as MGHRA and CDR2 as YSYEKL. CDR3 length: 14 amino acids. The receptor comes from a woman in her 70s with COVID-19, enrolled during active disease. The sequenced sample was peripheral blood. The chain couples TRBV4-1 to TRBJ2-7; no reliable D call. The DNA of the CDR3 is TGCGCCAGCAGCCCCGCAGACTCCTCCTACGAGCAGTACTTC. Amino acids: CASSPADSSYEQYF.